This is a list of T cell receptor beta chains from one sample in a study of shared clonotypes between healthy human individuals. Data came from immunoSEQ multiplex PCR; TCRdb stores just in-frame clones and leaves some out. Of around 1.9 million clones in the sample, around 93% were seen once. Sequencing was performed on naive CD8+ T cells from PBMCs. All receptors derive from a young man in good health. Some clones in this sample may be carry-over from other donors' samples. The CDR3 runs from the conserved cysteine through the conserved F or W. The D gene is left open where the match is weak. For some rows the clone size is stated as once, few or many, or as a class when expanded; others skip it.

abundance	v_gene	j_gene	d_gene	CDR3aa	CDR3nt
.	TRBV28	TRBJ2-1	.	CASRRIGQRRAYNEQFF	TGTGCCAGCAGAAGGATTGGACAGAGAAGGGCCTACAATGAGCAGTTCTTC
.	TRBV13	TRBJ1-1	TRBD1	CASSDPDRGDTEAFF	TGTGCCAGCAGCGACCCGGACAGGGGGGACACTGAAGCTTTCTTT
.	TRBV7-9	TRBJ2-1	.	CASSAPTVRGEQFF	TGTGCCAGCAGTGCCCCGACCGTGAGGGGTGAGCAGTTCTTC
.	TRBV19	TRBJ1-1	.	CATSRYVNTEAFF	TGTGCCACCTCCCGCTATGTGAACACTGAAGCTTTCTTT
.	TRBV7-9	TRBJ2-2	TRBD2	CASKSSGRCCTGELFF	TGTGCCAGCAAATCTAGCGGGAGATGTTGCACCGGGGAGCTGTTTTTT
.	TRBV19	TRBJ2-7	TRBD1	CASRNQGAAYEQYF	TGTGCCAGTAGAAATCAGGGGGCGGCCTACGAGCAGTACTTC
.	TRBV5-1	TRBJ2-1	.	CASSFNGQSNEQFF	TGCGCCAGCAGCTTTAACGGACAGAGCAATGAGCAGTTCTTC
once	TRBV2	TRBJ2-1	.	CASSENPPPFF	TGTGCCAGCAGTGAAAATCCCCCACCGTTCTTC
.	TRBV6-5	TRBJ2-7	.	CASSSRRFPYEQYF	TGTGCCAGCAGTAGTAGACGGTTCCCCTACGAGCAGTACTTC
.	TRBV7-9	TRBJ2-3	.	CASRDTGILRPDTQYF	TGTGCCAGCAGGGACACAGGGATTTTAAGGCCAGATACGCAGTATTTT
.	TRBV5-1	TRBJ1-2	.	CASSPEPGYGYTF	TGCGCCAGCAGCCCGGAACCGGGATATGGCTACACCTTC
once	TRBV9	TRBJ1-2	.	CASSVASGASYGYTF	TGTGCCAGCAGCGTAGCGAGCGGGGCTAGCTATGGCTACACCTTC
.	TRBV2	TRBJ1-4	.	CASIIGGNEKLFF	TGTGCCAGCATTATCGGCGGAAATGAAAAACTGTTTTTT
few	TRBV6-1	TRBJ1-2	TRBD1	CASSELYRGGYTF	TGTGCCAGCAGTGAGCTCTACAGGGGTGGCTACACCTTC
.	TRBV7-2	TRBJ2-7	.	CASSRGPITYEQYF	TGTGCCAGCAGCAGGGGACCGATAACCTACGAGCAGTACTTC
.	TRBV30	TRBJ2-5	.	CAWSPREGWEETQYF	TGTGCCTGGAGTCCCCGAGAGGGATGGGAAGAGACCCAGTACTTC
.	TRBV7-9	TRBJ2-3	.	CASSYTAGTSSTDTQYF	TGTGCCAGCAGCTACACGGCCGGGACATCTAGCACAGATACGCAGTATTTT
.	TRBV5-1	TRBJ2-7	TRBD1	CASSFGTGLSYEQYF	TGCGCCAGCAGCTTTGGGACAGGGCTTTCCTACGAGCAGTACTTC
.	TRBV29-1	TRBJ2-1	.	CSVSVSSYNEQFF	TGCAGCGTCTCAGTGAGCTCCTACAATGAGCAGTTCTTC
once	TRBV28	TRBJ1-5	.	CASSLGLRGNQPQHF	TGTGCCAGCAGTTTAGGTCTGCGGGGGAATCAGCCCCAGCATTTT
.	TRBV7-3	TRBJ2-2	.	CASSFSASGELFF	TGTGCCAGCAGCTTCTCGGCATCCGGGGAGCTGTTTTTT
.	TRBV6-6	TRBJ1-5	.	CASSYSGGKDNQPQHF	TGTGCCAGCAGTTACTCAGGGGGGAAGGACAATCAGCCCCAGCATTTT
.	TRBV29-1	TRBJ2-5	.	CSVDGRPGMREETQYF	TGCAGCGTTGACGGACGCCCGGGAATGCGCGAAGAGACCCAGTACTTC
.	TRBV4-2	TRBJ2-7	TRBD2	CASSQGASGRAGEQYF	TGTGCCAGCAGCCAAGGGGCGAGCGGGAGGGCCGGGGAGCAGTACTTC
.	TRBV7-9	TRBJ2-1	TRBD2	CASRLAEINEQFF	TGTGCCAGCAGGCTAGCGGAAATTAATGAGCAGTTCTTC
.	TRBV27	TRBJ1-2	.	CASRLARADGYTF	TGTGCCAGCAGACTGGCCAGGGCCGATGGCTACACCTTC
.	TRBV4-1	TRBJ2-1	.	CASSQVAASYNEQFF	TGCGCCAGCAGCCAAGTCGCTGCCTCCTACAATGAGCAGTTCTTC
.	TRBV9	TRBJ2-3	TRBD2	CASSGGTSGSTDTQYF	TGTGCCAGCAGCGGTGGGACTAGCGGCAGCACAGATACGCAGTATTTT
.	TRBV9	TRBJ2-3	TRBD2	CASSVGGVPDTQYF	TGTGCCAGCAGCGTCGGGGGGGTCCCAGATACGCAGTATTTT
few	TRBV30	TRBJ2-7	TRBD2	CAWSSGSGRNEQYF	TGTGCCTGGAGTAGCGGGAGTGGACGCAACGAGCAGTACTTC
.	TRBV29-1	TRBJ2-3	.	CSVVGGESTDTQYF	TGCAGCGTTGTAGGCGGGGAAAGCACAGATACGCAGTATTTT
once	TRBV13	TRBJ2-1	.	CASSLEEGYNEQFF	TGTGCCAGCAGCTTAGAGGAGGGCTACAATGAGCAGTTCTTC
few	TRBV10-3	TRBJ1-1	.	CAISWTAGMNTEAFF	TGTGCCATCAGCTGGACAGCTGGAATGAACACTGAAGCTTTCTTT
.	TRBV14	TRBJ2-7	TRBD2	CASSQEGRAPFYEQYF	TGTGCCAGCAGCCAAGAAGGGAGGGCTCCCTTCTACGAGCAGTACTTC
few	TRBV4-2	TRBJ1-3	.	CASSQGAGNTIYF	TGTGCCAGCAGCCAAGGGGCAGGAAACACCATATATTTT
.	TRBV28	TRBJ2-1	.	CASSIPPMDEQFF	TGTGCCAGCAGTATACCCCCTATGGATGAGCAGTTCTTC
.	TRBV11-2	TRBJ2-1	.	CASSPVGDEQFF	TGTGCCAGCAGCCCAGTAGGGGATGAGCAGTTCTTC
.	TRBV27	TRBJ1-5	.	CASSLRPVNQPQHF	TGTGCCAGCAGTCTACGTCCGGTAAATCAGCCCCAGCATTTT
.	TRBV6-5	TRBJ2-1	.	CASTNQGNEQFF	TGTGCCAGCACCAACCAAGGCAATGAGCAGTTCTTC
.	TRBV9	TRBJ2-5	.	CASSVVGGMETQYF	TGTGCCAGCAGCGTAGTCGGAGGGATGGAGACCCAGTACTTC